A selection of T cell receptor beta chains follows, all from one sample in a study of STAT5B mutations in CD4+ large granular lymphocyte leukemia. The table came from immunoSEQ multiplex PCR; TCRdb's copy has only in-frame clones and leaves some out. The data contain tens of thousands of clones, 65% to 70% of them singletons. The specimen sequenced was CD4+ T cells from blood buffy coats. All receptors come from a human donor in good health. Each CDR3 is given with its conserved first and last residue. A D gene is named only where the DNA matches it firmly. Only part of the rows carry a size: once, few, many, or a class if the clone is expanded.

- - TRBJ1-1 16 TRBV11-3 TGTGCCAGCAGCCCGAGGGCGGGATGGGGAGACACTGAAGCTTTCTTT CASSPRAGWGDTEAFF
TRBD1 - TRBJ1-5 15 TRBV10-3 TGTGCCATCAGTGAGGGACAGGGGGGCAATCAGCCCCAGCATTTT CAISEGQGGNQPQHF
- few TRBJ1-5 13 TRBV7-2 TGTGCCAGCAGGCGGGGTACCAATCAGCCCCAGCATTTT CASRRGTNQPQHF
TRBD1 few TRBJ2-7 15 TRBV9 TGTGCCAGCCATCCCGGGACAGGAGATCTCTACGAGCAGTACTTC CASHPGTGDLYEQYF
- - TRBJ1-4 15 TRBV14 TGTGCCAGCAGCCAAGGCCGACGGATTAATGAAAAACTGTTTTTT CASSQGRRINEKLFF
- - TRBJ2-1 14 TRBV6-5 TGTGCCAGCAGTTACTCCAGACTCTACAATGAGCAGTTCTTC CASSYSRLYNEQFF
- - TRBJ1-6 13 TRBV10-3 TGTGCCACCAAGCTCGACGGGAATTCACCCCTCCACTTT CATKLDGNSPLHF
- few TRBJ1-4 15 TRBV7-3 TGTGCCAGCAGCTTCCAAGGGTTAACTAATGAAAAACTGTTTTTT CASSFQGLTNEKLFF
TRBD2 few TRBJ2-3 13 TRBV7-3 TGTGCCAGCGGCGGGGGGAGGACAGATACGCAGTATTTT CASGGGRTDTQYF
TRBD1 - TRBJ2-7 16 TRBV5-1 TGCGCCAGCAGCTTGTCGGGACAGGGGAGGCCCTACGAGCAGTACTTC CASSLSGQGRPYEQYF
- - TRBJ2-7 14 TRBV13 TGTGCCAGCAGCCGACGGGACGGGGACTACGAGCAGTACTTC CASSRRDGDYEQYF
- - TRBJ2-2 15 TRBV7-2 TGTGCCAGCAGCCTCGGGGCGGGGAACACCGGGGAGCTGTTTTTT CASSLGAGNTGELFF
- - TRBJ1-2 14 TRBV6-5 TGTGCCAGCAGTCCCCGAGGGGCGGGGGTTGGCTACACCTTC CASSPRGAGVGYTF
TRBD1 - TRBJ1-1 14 TRBV5-1 TGCGCCAGCAGCGCGACAGGGGAGTTAACTGAAGCTTTCTTT CASSATGELTEAFF
- - TRBJ1-2 12 TRBV29-1 TGCAGCGTTGAAGGAGGTACCTATGGCTACACCTTC CSVEGGTYGYTF
- - TRBJ2-3 12 TRBV5-1 TGCGCCAGCAGCCTGAACACAGATACGCAGTATTTT CASSLNTDTQYF
TRBD1 - TRBJ2-7 17 TRBV11-2 TGTGCCAGCAGCTTAGCGCACGGTTGGGACAGGGACTACGAGCAGTACTTC CASSLAHGWDRDYEQYF
- - TRBJ2-7 14 TRBV7-2 TGTGCCAGCAGCTTAGACCGAAGCTCCTACGAGCAGTACTTC CASSLDRSSYEQYF
TRBD2 few TRBJ2-7 16 TRBV9 TGTGCCAGCAGCGCCCGGGGAGGGGAGTCCTACTACGAGCAGTACTTC CASSARGGESYYEQYF
- - TRBJ2-3 14 TRBV2 TGTGCCAGCAGTGTGTGGACTAGCACAGATACGCAGTATTTT CASSVWTSTDTQYF
TRBD1 - TRBJ1-6 15 TRBV7-9 TGTGCCAGCAGCTCAGACAGGGGCGGAAATTCACCCCTCCACTTT CASSSDRGGNSPLHF
TRBD1 - TRBJ2-7 14 TRBV5-4 TGTGCCAGCAGCTCCAGGGGGCTCGCCTACGAGCAGTACTTC CASSSRGLAYEQYF
- - TRBJ1-1 14 TRBV18 TGTGCCAGCTCACCTGGCAACAAGAACACTGAAGCTTTCTTT CASSPGNKNTEAFF
- - TRBJ1-4 16 TRBV11-2 TGTGCCAGCAGCTTAGAGAGTGGGCTTACTAATGAAAAACTGTTTTTT CASSLESGLTNEKLFF
TRBD2 - TRBJ2-1 16 TRBV5-1 TGCGCCAGCAGCTTGGGCCCAGCGGGGGATTACAATGAGCAGTTCTTC CASSLGPAGDYNEQFF
- once TRBJ1-2 11 TRBV7-9 TGTGCCAGCAGCTTAGCGTCTGGCTACACCTTC CASSLASGYTF
TRBD1 - TRBJ1-1 12 TRBV29-1 TGCAGCGTTAAAACAGGGGTTGCTGAAGCTTTCTTT CSVKTGVAEAFF
- once TRBJ1-5 17 TRBV7-8 TGTGCCAGCAGCGTTAGCGCCTTCAGGGGCGACAATCAGCCCCAGCATTTT CASSVSAFRGDNQPQHF
- - TRBJ1-4 15 TRBV27 TGTGCCAGCAGTTTATTCGGAGCAACTAATGAAAAACTGTTTTTT CASSLFGATNEKLFF
- once TRBJ2-2 16 TRBV9 TGTGCCAGCAGCGGGGGTGCCTGGCTGAACACCGGGGAGCTGTTTTTT CASSGGAWLNTGELFF
TRBD2 - TRBJ2-5 21 TRBV7-6 TGTGCCAGCAGCTTAGTAGCGACCGGGACTAGCGGGGGGGCCCGACAAGAGACCCAGTACTTC CASSLVATGTSGGARQETQYF
- few TRBJ2-7 11 TRBV27 TGTGCCAGCCCGCTTTCCTACGAGCAGTACTTC CASPLSYEQYF
- - TRBJ2-7 13 TRBV6-5 TGTGCCAGCAGCTCTGGCAGGGTCTTCGAGCAGTACTTC CASSSGRVFEQYF
TRBD1 - TRBJ2-4 16 TRBV7-2 TGTGCCAGCAGCTCGGGACAGGCGGGAGCCAAAAACATTCAGTACTTC CASSSGQAGAKNIQYF
TRBD1 few TRBJ1-5 17 TRBV4-1 TGCGCCAGCAGCGGGGACAGGGACCAACAACTCAATCAGCCCCAGCATTTT CASSGDRDQQLNQPQHF
- - TRBJ1-2 14 TRBV28 TGTGCCAGCAGTTTGGTAATCGCCTCGTATGGCTACACCTTC CASSLVIASYGYTF
- - TRBJ1-2 13 TRBV6-5 TGTGCCAGCACAACCGACAGCAACTATGGCTACACCTTC CASTTDSNYGYTF
- - TRBJ2-5 15 TRBV5-1 TGCGCCAGCAGCTTTGACGGCAGCCCCGAAGAGACCCAGTACTTC CASSFDGSPEETQYF
- - TRBJ2-6 16 TRBV7-9 TGTGCCAGCAGCTTATACACGGGCTCTGGGGCCAACGTCCTGACTTTC CASSLYTGSGANVLTF
TRBD1 - TRBJ1-2 18 TRBV11-1 TGTGCCAGCAGCTTAAGGCCCTTCGACAGGGCATATAACTATGGCTACACCTTC CASSLRPFDRAYNYGYTF
- - TRBJ2-3 18 TRBV7-9 TGTGCCAGCAGCCCGGGGGACAGTCCCCAAAGTAAGGGAAATACGCAGTATTTT CASSPGDSPQSKGNTQYF
- - TRBJ2-5 16 TRBV14 TGTGCCAGCAGCCAAGGGGCCGGAACTAGTGAAGAGACCCAGTACTTC CASSQGAGTSEETQYF
TRBD1 - TRBJ1-5 16 TRBV14 TGTGCCAGCAGCCGTCGCGGACAGGGATTCAATCAGCCCCAGCATTTT CASSRRGQGFNQPQHF
TRBD2 - TRBJ2-5 16 TRBV4-1 TGCGCCAGCAGCCAAGGTCTAGCGGGGGGGCCAGAGACCCAGTACTTC CASSQGLAGGPETQYF
- - TRBJ2-1 13 TRBV6-6 TGTGCCAGCAGTTACGCACGCCACAATGAGCAGTTCTTC CASSYARHNEQFF
- - TRBJ1-1 14 TRBV2 TGTGCCAGCACCAGTATAAGGGTGAACACTGAAGCTTTCTTT CASTSIRVNTEAFF